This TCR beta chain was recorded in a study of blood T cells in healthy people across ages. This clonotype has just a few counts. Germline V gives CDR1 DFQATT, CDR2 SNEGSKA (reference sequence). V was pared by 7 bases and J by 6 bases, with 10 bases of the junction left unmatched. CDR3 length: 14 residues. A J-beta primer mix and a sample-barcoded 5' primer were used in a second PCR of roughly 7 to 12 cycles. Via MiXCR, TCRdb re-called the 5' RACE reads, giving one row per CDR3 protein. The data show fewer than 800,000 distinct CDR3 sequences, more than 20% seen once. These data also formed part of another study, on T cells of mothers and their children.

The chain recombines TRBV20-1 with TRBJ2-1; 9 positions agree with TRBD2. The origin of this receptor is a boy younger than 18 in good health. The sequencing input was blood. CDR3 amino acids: CSVLAGTTSNEQFF. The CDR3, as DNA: TGCAGTGTTCTAGCGGGAACCACCTCCAATGAGCAGTTCTTC.